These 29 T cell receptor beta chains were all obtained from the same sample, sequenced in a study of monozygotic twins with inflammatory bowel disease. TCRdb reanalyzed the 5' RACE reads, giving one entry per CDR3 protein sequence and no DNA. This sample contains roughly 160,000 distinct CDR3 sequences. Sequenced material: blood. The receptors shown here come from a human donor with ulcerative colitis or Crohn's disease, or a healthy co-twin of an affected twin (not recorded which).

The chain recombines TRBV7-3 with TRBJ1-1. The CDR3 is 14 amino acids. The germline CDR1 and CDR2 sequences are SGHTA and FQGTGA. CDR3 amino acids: CASRDLLSGTEAFF.

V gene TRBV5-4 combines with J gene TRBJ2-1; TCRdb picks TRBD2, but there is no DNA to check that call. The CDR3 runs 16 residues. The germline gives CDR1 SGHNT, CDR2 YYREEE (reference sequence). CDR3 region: CASSHELAGGSNEQFF.

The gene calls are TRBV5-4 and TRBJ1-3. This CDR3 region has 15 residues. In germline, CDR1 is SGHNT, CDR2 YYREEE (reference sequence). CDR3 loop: CASSVGQTSGNTIYF.

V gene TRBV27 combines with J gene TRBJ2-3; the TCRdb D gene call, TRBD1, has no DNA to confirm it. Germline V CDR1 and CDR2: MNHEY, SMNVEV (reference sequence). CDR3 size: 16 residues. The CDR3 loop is CASSSVGLSITDTQYF.

This CDR3 is CASSPTGTGLSEQYF. The chain recombines TRBV7-6 with TRBJ2-7; the D call of TRBD1 rests on TCRdb alone, since no DNA is present to check it. Per the germline V gene, CDR1 is SGHVS and CDR2 is FNYEAQ. The CDR3 is 15 amino acids.

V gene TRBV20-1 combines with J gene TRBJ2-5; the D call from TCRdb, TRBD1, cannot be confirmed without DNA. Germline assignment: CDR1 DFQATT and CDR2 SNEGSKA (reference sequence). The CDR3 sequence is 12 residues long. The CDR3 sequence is CSPRTEGKTQYF.

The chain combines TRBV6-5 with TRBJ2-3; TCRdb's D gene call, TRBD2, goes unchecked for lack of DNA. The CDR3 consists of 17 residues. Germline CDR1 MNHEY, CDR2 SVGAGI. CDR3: CASSYSSGGGSTDTQYF.

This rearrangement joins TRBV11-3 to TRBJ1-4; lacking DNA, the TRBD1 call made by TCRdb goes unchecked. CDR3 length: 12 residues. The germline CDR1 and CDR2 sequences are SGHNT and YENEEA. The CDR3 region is CASSSNREKLFF.

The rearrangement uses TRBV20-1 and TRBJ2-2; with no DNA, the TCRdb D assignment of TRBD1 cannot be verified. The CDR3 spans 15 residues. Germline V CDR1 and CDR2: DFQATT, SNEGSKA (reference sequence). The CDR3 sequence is CSASAGTVDTGELFF.

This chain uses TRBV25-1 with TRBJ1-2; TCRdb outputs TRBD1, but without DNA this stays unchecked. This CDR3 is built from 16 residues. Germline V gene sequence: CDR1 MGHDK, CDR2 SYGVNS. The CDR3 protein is CASSEYPRTGAGGYTF.

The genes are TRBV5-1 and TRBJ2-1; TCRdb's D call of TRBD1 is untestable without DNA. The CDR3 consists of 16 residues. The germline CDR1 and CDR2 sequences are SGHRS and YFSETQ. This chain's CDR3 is CASSSVFGDRVNEQFF.

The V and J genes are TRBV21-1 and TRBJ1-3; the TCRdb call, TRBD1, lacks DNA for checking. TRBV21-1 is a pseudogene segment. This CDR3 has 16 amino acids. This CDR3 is CASETAKTYSGNTIYF.

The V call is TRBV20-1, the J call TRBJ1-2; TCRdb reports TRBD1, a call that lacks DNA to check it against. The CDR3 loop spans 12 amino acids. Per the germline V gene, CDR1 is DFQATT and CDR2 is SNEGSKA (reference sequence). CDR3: CSAQGLGYGYTF.

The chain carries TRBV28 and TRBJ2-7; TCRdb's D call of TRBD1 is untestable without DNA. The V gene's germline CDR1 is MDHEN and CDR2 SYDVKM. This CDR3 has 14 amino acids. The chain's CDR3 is CASLGQGAAYEQYF.

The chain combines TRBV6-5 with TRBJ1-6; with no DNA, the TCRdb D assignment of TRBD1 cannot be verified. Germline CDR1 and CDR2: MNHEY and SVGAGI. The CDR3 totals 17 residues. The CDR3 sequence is CASSYSKLGRVSSPLHF.

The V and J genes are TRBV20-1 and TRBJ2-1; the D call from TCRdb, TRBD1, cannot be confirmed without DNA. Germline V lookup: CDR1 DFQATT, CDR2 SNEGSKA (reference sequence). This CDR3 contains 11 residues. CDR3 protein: CSARDLAGGIF.

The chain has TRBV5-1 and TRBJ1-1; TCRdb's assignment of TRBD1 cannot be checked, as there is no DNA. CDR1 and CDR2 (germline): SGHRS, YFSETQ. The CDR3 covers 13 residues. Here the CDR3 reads CASGKGVNTEAFF.

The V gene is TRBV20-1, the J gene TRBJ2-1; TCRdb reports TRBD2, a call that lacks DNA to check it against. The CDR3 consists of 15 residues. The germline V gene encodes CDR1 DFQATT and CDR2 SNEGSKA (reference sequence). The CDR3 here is CSAGSGDLSYNEQFF.

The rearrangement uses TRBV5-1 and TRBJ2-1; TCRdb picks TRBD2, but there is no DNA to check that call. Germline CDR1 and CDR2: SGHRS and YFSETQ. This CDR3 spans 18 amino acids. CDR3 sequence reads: CASSYGLAGGRLGNEQFF. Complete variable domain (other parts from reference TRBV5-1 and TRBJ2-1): KAGVTQTPRYLIKTRGQQVTLSCSPISGHRSVSWYQQTPGQGLQFLFEYFSETQRNKGNFPGRFSGRQFSNSRSEMNVSTLELGDSALYLCASSYGLAGGRLGNEQFFGPGTRLTVL.

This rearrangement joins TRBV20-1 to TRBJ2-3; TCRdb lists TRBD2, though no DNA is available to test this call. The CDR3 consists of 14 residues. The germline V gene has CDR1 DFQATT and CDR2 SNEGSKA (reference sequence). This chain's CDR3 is CSAASGDSTDTQYF.

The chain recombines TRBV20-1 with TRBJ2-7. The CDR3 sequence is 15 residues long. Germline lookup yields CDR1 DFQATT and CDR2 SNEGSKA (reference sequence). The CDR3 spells CSARSSSGSSYEQYF.

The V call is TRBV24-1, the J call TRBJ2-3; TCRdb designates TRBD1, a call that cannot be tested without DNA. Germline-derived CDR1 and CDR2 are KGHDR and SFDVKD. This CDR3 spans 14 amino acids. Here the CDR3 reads CATSDTRVTPTQYF.

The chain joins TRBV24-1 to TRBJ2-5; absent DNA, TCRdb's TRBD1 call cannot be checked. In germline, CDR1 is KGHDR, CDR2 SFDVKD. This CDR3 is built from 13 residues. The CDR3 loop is CATGQGRGETQYF.

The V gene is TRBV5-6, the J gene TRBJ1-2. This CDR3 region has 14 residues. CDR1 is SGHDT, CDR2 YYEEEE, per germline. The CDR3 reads CASSVLFLNYGYTF.

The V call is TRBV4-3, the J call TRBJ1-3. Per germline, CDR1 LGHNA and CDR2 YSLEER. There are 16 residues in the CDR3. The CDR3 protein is CASSQDPRSSGNTIYF.

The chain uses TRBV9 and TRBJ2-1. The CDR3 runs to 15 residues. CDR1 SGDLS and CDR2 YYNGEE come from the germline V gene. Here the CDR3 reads CASSASVHSYNEQFF.

This CDR3 is CSARRPGQGSYEQYF. The J gene is TRBJ2-7, the V gene TRBV20-1; TCRdb designates TRBD1, a call that cannot be tested without DNA. Looked up from germline, CDR1 is DFQATT and CDR2 is SNEGSKA (reference sequence). The CDR3 runs 15 residues.

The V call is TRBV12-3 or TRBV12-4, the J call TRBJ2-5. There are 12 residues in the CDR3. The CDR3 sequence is CASSYGEETQYF.

CDR3 residues: CASSLELRLAVSYNEQFF. The chain carries TRBV7-8 and TRBJ2-1; the TCRdb D gene call, TRBD2, has no DNA to confirm it. The CDR3 length is 18 residues. Germline V gene lookup returns CDR1 SGHVS and CDR2 FQNEAQ.